Each of the 6 T cell receptor beta chains below was sequenced from the same sample in a study of T cell changes during pregnancy in multiple sclerosis. TCRdb keeps only in-frame clones here, not all; method: immunoSEQ multiplex PCR. The sample yields over 35,000 clones, 89% seen once. Sequencing used CD4+ T cells from peripheral blood mononuclear cells, obtained in the first trimester of pregnancy. These receptors came from a female donor with multiple sclerosis, enrolled in a pregnancy study.

V and J are TRBV28 and TRBJ1-1, with D perhaps matching TRBD1 (5 bases). In germline, CDR1 is MDHEN, CDR2 SYDVKM. V was shortened by 8 bases and J by 6 bases, with 7 bases between the two germline ends. The CDR3 is 10 amino acids. The CDR3 coding sequence is TGTGCCAGCCGGGGGGCTGAAGCTTTCTTT. This encodes CASRGAEAFF.

This clone was detected once. The V gene is TRBV29-1, the J gene TRBJ2-1, with D possibly being TRBD2 (6 bases). The CDR3 consists of 14 residues. Germline values: CDR1 SQVTM, CDR2 ANQGSEA. V lost 0 bases and J lost 7, with 13 bases in between. For the CDR3, the DNA is TGCAGCGTTGAAGAGGTACTAGCTGGGAATGAGCAGTTCTTC. The encoded protein is CSVEEVLAGNEQFF.

This rearrangement joins TRBV18 to TRBJ1-2, with D uncertain. The CDR3 covers 14 residues. Per the germline V gene, CDR1 is KGHSH and CDR2 is LQKENI. V gave up 0 bases and J gave up 4 bases, with 9 bases separating them. CDR3 coding DNA: TGTGCCAGCTCACCACCCATGCAGGCCTATGGCTACACCTTC. Encoded protein: CASSPPMQAYGYTF. Combining the CDR3 with reference TRBV18 and TRBJ1-2 gives the whole variable domain NAGVMQNPRHLVRRRGQEARLRCSPMKGHSHVYWYRQLPEEGLKFMVYLQKENIIDESGMPKERFSAEFPKEGPSILRIQQVVRGDSAAYFCASSPPMQAYGYTFGSGTRLTVV.

This CDR3 reads CASSIEGTGLRGYTF. The CDR3 DNA reads TGTGCCAGTAGTATTGAAGGGACAGGGTTGCGTGGCTACACCTTC. This chain uses TRBV19 with TRBJ1-2; 9 nucleotides match TRBD1. Germline CDR1 and CDR2: LNHDA and SQIVND (reference sequence). This CDR3 is built from 15 residues. Trimming took 3 bases from V and 7 from J; bases not matched to a gene: 9.

Points on this clone: Germline and junction disagree at one end, which may indicate a read error. J is TRBJ1-1 and V is TRBV6-4, with a weak D call TRBD1 (5 bases). CDR3 length: 14 amino acids. Per germline, CDR1 MRHNA and CDR2 SNTAGT. The CDR3 loop reads CASRLRGENAEAFF. The CDR3 coding sequence is TGTGCCAGCAGACTCCGGGGGGAGAACGCTGAAGCTTTCTTT.

This chain uses TRBV7-9 with TRBJ1-1; D is ambiguous. V gave up 1 base and J gave up 11 bases, with 11 bases separating them. CDR3 length: 12 residues. Germline V gene lookup returns CDR1 SEHNR and CDR2 FQNEAQ (reference sequence). The CDR3, as DNA: TGTGCCAGCAGCTTAGACCACTCTGCGGCTTTCTTT. Protein: CASSLDHSAAFF.